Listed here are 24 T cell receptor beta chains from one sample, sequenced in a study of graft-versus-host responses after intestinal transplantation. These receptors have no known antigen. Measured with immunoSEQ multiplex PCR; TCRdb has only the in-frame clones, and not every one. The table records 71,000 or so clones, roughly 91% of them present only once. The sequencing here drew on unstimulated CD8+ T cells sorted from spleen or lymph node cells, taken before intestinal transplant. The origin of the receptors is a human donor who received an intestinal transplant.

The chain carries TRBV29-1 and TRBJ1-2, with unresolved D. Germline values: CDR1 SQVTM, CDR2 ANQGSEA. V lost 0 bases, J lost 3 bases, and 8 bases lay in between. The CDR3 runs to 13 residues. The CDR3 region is CSVEDTADYGYTF. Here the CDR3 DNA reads TGCAGCGTTGAAGATACGGCGGACTATGGCTACACCTTC.

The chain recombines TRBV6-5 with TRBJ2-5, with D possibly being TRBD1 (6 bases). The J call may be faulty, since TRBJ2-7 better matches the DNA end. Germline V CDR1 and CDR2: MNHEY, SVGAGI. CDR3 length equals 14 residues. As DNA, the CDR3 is TGTGCCAGCAGTTACGGAACAGGGACCTACGAGCAGTACTTC. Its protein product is CASSYGTGTYEQYF.

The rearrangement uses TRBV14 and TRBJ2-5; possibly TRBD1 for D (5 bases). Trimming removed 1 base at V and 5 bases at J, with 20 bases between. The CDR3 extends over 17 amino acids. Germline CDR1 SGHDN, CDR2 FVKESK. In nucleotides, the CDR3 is TGTGCCAGCAGCCAAGGGGGTCGCGTGGAAAAGGGGGAGACCCAGTACTTC. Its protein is CASSQGGRVEKGETQYF.

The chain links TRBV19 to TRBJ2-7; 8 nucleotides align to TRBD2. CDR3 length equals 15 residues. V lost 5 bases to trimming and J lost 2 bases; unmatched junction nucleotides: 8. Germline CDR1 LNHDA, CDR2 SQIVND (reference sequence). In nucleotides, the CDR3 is TGTGCCAGTAGTCCCGGGGGGGTCATTCCCTACGAGCAGTACTTC. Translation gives CASSPGGVIPYEQYF.

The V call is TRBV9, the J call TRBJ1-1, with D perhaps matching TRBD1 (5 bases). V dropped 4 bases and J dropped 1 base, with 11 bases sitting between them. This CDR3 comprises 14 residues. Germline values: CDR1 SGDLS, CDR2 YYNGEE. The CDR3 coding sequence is TGTGCCAGCAGCCCCATCGGACAGAACACTGAAGCTTTCTTT. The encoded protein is CASSPIGQNTEAFF.

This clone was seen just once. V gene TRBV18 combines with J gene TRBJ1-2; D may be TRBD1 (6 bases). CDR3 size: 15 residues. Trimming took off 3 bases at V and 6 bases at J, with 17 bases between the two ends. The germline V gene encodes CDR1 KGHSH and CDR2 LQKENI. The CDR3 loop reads CASSPSEPGGDGYTF. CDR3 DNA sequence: TGTGCCAGCTCACCCTCAGAACCGGGGGGCGATGGCTACACCTTC.

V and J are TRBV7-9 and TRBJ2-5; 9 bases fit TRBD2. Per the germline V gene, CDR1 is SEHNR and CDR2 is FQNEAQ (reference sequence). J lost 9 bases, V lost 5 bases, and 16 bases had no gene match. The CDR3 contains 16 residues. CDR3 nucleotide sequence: TGTGCCAGCAGCGACCCTAGCGGGGCCCCCGGTTGGGCCCAGTACTTC. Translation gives CASSDPSGAPGWAQYF. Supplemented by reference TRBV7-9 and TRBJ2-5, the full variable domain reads DTGVSQNPRHKITKRGQNVTFRCDPISEHNRLYWYRQTLGQGPEFLTYFQNEAQLEKSRLLSDRFSAERPKGSFSTLEIQRTEQGDSAMYLCASSDPSGAPGWAQYFGPGTRLLVL.

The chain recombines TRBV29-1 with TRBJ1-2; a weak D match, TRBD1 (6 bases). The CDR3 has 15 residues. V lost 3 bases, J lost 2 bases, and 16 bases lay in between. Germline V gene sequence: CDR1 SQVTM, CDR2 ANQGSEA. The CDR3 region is CSVEDLNRANYGYTF. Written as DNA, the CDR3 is TGCAGCGTTGAGGATTTAAACAGGGCCAACTATGGCTACACCTTC.

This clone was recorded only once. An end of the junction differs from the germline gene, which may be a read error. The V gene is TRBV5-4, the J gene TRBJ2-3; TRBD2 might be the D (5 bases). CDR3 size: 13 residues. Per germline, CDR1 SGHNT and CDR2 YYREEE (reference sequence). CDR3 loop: CASSLVRADTRYF. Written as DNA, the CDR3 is TGTGCCAGCAGCTTGGTGCGGGCAGATACGCGGTATTTT.

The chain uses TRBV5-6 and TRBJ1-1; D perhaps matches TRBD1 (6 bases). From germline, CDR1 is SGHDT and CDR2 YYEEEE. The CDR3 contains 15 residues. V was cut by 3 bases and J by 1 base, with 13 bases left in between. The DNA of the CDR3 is TGTGCCAGCAGCTGGGCCGGGACACCGAACACTGAAGCTTTCTTT. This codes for CASSWAGTPNTEAFF.

The CDR3 DNA sequence: TGCGCCAGCACCCAGGAGGGAGGTATATACAATGAGCAGTTCTTC. Translated: CASTQEGGIYNEQFF. This chain links TRBV5-1 with TRBJ2-1; possible D gene TRBD2, 6 bases. The V end was cut by 6 bases, the J end by 4 bases, with 17 bases between. The CDR3 spans 15 residues. Germline CDR1 is SGHRS and CDR2 is YFSETQ.

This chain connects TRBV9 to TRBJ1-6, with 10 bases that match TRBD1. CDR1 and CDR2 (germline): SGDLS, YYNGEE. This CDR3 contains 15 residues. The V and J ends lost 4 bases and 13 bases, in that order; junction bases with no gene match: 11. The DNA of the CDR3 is TGTGCCAGCAGCCCCTGGGACAGGGGTTCCCCCCCCCTCCACTTT. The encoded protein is CASSPWDRGSPPLHF.

The CDR3 region is CASSPPRQGNTEAFF. CDR3 sequence (DNA): TGTGCCAGCAGCCCCCCAAGGCAGGGGAACACTGAAGCTTTCTTT. The chain carries TRBV9 and TRBJ1-1; possibly TRBD1 for D (5 bases). The germline V gene has CDR1 SGDLS and CDR2 YYNGEE. Trimming cost V 4 bases and J 1 base, with 14 bases left between them. The CDR3 is made up of 15 amino acids.

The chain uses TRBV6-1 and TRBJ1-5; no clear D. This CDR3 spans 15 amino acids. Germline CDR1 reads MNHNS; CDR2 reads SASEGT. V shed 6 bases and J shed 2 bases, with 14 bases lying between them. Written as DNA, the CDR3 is TGTGCCAGCAGACCTGACCGGGATCGCAATCAGCCCCAGCATTTT. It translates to CASRPDRDRNQPQHF.

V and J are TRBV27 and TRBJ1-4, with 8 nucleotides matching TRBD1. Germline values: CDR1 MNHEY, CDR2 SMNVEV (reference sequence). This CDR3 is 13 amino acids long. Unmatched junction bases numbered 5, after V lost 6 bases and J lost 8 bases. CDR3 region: CASRTGDREKLFF. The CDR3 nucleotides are TGTGCCAGCAGGACAGGGGACCGCGAAAAACTGTTTTTT.

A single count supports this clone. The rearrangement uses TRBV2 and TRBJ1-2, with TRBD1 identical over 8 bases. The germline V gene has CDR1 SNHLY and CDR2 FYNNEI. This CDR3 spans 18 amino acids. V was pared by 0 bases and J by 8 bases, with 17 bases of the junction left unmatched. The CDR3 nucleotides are TGTGCCAGCAGTGAAGCCCTACCAGGGACAGGATTAGAGGGGGGCTACACCTTC. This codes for CASSEALPGTGLEGGYTF.

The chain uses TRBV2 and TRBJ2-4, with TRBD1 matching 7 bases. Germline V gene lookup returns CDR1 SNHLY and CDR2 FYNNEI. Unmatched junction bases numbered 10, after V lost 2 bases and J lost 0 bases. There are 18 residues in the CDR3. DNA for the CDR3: TGTGCCAGCAGTGAATGGGACAGCAAGAATCTAGCCAAAAACATTCAGTACTTC. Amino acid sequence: CASSEWDSKNLAKNIQYF.

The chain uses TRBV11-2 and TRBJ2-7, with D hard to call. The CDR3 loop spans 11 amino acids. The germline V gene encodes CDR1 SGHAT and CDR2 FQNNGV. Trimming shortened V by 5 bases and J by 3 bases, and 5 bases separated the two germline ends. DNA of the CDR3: TGTGCCAGCAGCCGACTCTACGAGCAGTACTTC. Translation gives CASSRLYEQYF.

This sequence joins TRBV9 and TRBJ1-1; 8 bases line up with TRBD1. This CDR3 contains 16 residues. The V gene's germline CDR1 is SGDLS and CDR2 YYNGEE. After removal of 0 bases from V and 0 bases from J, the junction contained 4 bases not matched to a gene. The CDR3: CASSVDRGGLNTEAFF. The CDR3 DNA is TGTGCCAGCAGCGTAGACAGGGGGGGATTGAACACTGAAGCTTTCTTT. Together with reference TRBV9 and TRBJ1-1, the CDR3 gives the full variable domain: DSGVTQTPKHLITATGQRVTLRCSPRSGDLSVYWYQQSLDQGLQFLIQYYNGEERAKGNILERFSAQQFPDLHSELNLSSLELGDSALYFCASSVDRGGLNTEAFFGQGTRLTVV.

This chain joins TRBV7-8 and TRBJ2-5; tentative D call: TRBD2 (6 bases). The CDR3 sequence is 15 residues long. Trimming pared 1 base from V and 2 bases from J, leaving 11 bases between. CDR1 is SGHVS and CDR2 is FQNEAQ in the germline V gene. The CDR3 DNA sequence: TGTGCCAGCAGCTTAGGTGGAGGGAAGCAAGAGACCCAGTACTTC. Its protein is CASSLGGGKQETQYF.

The CDR3 DNA is TGTGCCAGCAGCTCAGTACAGGGGGCTTCCCACGAGCAGTACTTC. It is translated as CASSSVQGASHEQYF. The rearrangement joins TRBV7-9 to TRBJ2-7, with 9 bases fitting TRBD1. Germline trimming cut 4 bases from V and 5 bases from J; bases unmatched to any gene: 9. Germline CDR1 and CDR2: SEHNR and FQNEAQ (reference sequence). The CDR3 contains 15 residues.

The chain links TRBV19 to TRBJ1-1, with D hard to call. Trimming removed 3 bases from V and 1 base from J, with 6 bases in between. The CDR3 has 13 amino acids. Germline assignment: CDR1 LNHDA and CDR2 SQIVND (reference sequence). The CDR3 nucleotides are TGTGCCAGTAGTATTAGTGAGAACACTGAAGCTTTCTTT. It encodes CASSISENTEAFF.

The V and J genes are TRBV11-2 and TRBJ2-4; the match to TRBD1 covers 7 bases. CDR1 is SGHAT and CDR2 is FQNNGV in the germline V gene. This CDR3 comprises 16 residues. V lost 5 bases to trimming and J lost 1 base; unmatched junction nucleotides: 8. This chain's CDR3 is CASSHLTGLAKNIQYF. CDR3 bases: TGTGCCAGCAGCCACTTGACAGGGCTGGCCAAAAACATTCAGTACTTC.

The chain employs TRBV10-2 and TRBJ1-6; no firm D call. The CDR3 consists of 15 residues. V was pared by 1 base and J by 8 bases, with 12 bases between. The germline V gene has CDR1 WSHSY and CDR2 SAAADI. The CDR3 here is CASSEWFSVDSPLHF. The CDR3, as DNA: TGCGCCAGCAGTGAGTGGTTTTCAGTTGATTCACCCCTCCACTTT.